Listed below are T cell receptor beta chains from one sample, sequenced in a study of cytomegalovirus exposure and HLA in healthy donors. The repertoire was sequenced with immunoSEQ multiplex PCR; TCRdb's copy has only in-frame clones and lacks some. This table holds about 160,000 clones, roughly nine tenths found once. Sequenced material: PBMCs. The receptors derive from a woman aged 25 to 45 in good health and CMV-seronegative. Both conserved end residues are part of each CDR3. Fields, in order: J gene, D gene, clone size, V gene, CDR3 protein, CDR3 DNA. A D gene is named only where the DNA matches it firmly. Not every row has a clone size; where given, it reads once, few, many or a size class.

TRBJ2-7 TRBD2 NA TRBV27 CASSGRLANSYEQYF TGTGCCAGCAGTGGACGACTAGCGAATTCCTACGAGCAGTACTTC
TRBJ1-2 NA NA TRBV28 CASSGDSNQEGYTF TGTGCCAGCAGTGGGGACTCAAATCAAGAGGGCTACACCTTC
TRBJ1-2 TRBD1 NA TRBV28 CASSLRDRGRLNFYGYTF TGTGCCAGCAGTTTGAGGGACAGGGGGCGCCTCAATTTCTATGGCTACACCTTC
TRBJ2-7 TRBD2 NA TRBV7-9 CASSVSGAKSYEQYF TGTGCCAGCAGCGTTAGCGGGGCAAAATCCTACGAGCAGTACTTC
TRBJ2-6 NA NA TRBV7-2 CASSLTRAPGANVLTF TGTGCCAGCAGCTTAACCCGGGCCCCTGGGGCCAACGTCCTGACTTTC
TRBJ2-7 TRBD1 few TRBV11-2 CASSPTDRGGEQYF TGTGCCAGCAGCCCAACGGACAGGGGTGGCGAGCAGTACTTC
TRBJ1-1 NA NA TRBV29-1 CSVVWPSYNTEAFF TGCAGCGTTGTGTGGCCCTCGTACAACACTGAAGCTTTCTTT
TRBJ1-4 TRBD1 NA TRBV4-1 CASSNGDRATNEKLFF TGCGCCAGCAGCAATGGGGACAGGGCCACTAATGAAAAACTGTTTTTT
TRBJ1-5 NA NA TRBV10-3 CAISTGNQPQHF TGTGCCATCAGCACAGGGAACCAGCCCCAGCATTTT
TRBJ2-3 NA NA TRBV9 CASSVELTEHLDTQYF TGTGCCAGCAGCGTAGAATTAACAGAACATTTGGATACGCAGTATTTT
TRBJ2-2 TRBD2 NA TRBV7-9 CASSAGLAGNTGELFF TGTGCCAGCAGCGCGGGACTAGCGGGAAACACCGGGGAGCTGTTTTTT